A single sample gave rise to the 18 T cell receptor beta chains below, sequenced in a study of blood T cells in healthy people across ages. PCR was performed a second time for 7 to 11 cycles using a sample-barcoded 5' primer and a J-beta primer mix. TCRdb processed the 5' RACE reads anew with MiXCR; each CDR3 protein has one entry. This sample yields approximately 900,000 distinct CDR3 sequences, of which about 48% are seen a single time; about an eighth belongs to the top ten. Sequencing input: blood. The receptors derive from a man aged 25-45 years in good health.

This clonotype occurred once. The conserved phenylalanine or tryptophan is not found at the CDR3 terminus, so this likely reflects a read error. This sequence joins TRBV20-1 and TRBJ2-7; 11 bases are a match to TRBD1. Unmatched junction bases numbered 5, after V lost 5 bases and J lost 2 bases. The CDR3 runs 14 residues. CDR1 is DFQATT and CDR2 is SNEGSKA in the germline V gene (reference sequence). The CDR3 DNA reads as TGCAGTGCTCTCCCGGGACAGGGGGCCTACGAGCAGTACATC. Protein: CSALPGQGAYEQYI.

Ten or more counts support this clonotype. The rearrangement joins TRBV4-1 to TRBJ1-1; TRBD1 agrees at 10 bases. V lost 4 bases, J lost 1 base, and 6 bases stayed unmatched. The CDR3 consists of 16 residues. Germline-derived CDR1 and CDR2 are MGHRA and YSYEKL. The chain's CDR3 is CASSPGQGIRNTEAFF. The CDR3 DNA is TGCGCCAGCAGCCCGGGACAGGGGATCAGGAACACTGAAGCTTTCTTT.

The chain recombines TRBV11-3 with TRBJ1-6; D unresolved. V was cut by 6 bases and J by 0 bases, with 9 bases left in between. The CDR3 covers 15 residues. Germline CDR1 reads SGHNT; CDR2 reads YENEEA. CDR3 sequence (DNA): TGTGCCAGCAGGATCGGTAGCTCCTATAATTCACCCCTCCACTTT. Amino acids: CASRIGSSYNSPLHF.

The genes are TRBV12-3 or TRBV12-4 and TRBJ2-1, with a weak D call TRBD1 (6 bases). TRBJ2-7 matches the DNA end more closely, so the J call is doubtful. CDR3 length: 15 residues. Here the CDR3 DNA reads TGTGCCAGCAGCTCCATACAGGGTCCCTACAATGAGCAGTACTTC. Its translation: CASSSIQGPYNEQYF.

The CDR3 DNA reads as TGCAGTGCAACGTGGACTAGCGGGGGGGGAGAGACCCAGTACTTC. Translating it yields CSATWTSGGGETQYF. J is TRBJ2-5 and V is TRBV20-1; 15 bases are a match to TRBD2. The J segment lost 4 bases and the V segment lost 6 bases, leaving 6 bases of the junction unmatched. The CDR3 runs to 15 residues. The germline CDR1 and CDR2 sequences are DFQATT and SNEGSKA (reference sequence).

The CDR3 DNA reads as TGTGCCAGCAGCGTGAGTTGGTCTGGGTCCTACGAGCAGTACTTC. Residues: CASSVSWSGSYEQYF. This chain links TRBV14 with TRBJ2-7; D gene ambiguous. The length of the CDR3 is 15 residues. The germline V gene encodes CDR1 SGHDN and CDR2 FVKESK. The germline V and J ends were trimmed by 5 bases and 1 base, with 15 bases remaining between them.

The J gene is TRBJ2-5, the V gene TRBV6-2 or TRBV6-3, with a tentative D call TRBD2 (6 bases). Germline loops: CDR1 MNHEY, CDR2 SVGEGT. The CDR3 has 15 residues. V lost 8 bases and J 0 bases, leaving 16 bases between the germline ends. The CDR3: CASGASGTYQETQYF. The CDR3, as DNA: TGTGCCAGCGGGGCCTCAGGGACTTACCAAGAGACCCAGTACTTC.

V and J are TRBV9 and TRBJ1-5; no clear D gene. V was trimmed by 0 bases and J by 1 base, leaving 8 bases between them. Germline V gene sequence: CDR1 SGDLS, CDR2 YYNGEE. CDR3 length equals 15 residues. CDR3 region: CASSVDGTSNQPQHF. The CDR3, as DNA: TGTGCCAGCAGCGTAGATGGTACAAGCAATCAGCCCCAGCATTTT.

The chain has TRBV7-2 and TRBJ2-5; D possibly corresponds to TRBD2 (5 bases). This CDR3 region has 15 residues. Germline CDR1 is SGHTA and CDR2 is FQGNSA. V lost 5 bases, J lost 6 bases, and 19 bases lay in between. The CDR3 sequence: CASSRTLLRMKTQYF. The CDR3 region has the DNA TGTGCCAGCAGCCGGACTCTGTTGAGGATGAAGACCCAGTACTTC.

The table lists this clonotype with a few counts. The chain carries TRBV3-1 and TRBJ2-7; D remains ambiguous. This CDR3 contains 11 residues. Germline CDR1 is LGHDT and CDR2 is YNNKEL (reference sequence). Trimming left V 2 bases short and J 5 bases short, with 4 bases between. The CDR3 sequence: CASSQLNEQYF. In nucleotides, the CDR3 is TGTGCCAGCAGCCAATTAAACGAGCAGTACTTC.

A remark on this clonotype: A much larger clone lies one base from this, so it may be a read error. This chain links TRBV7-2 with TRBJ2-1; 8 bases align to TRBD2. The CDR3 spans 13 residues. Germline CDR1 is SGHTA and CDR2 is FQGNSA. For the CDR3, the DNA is TGTGCCAACAGCCCGGGACTAGTGAATGAGCAGTTCTTC. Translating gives CANSPGLVNEQFF.

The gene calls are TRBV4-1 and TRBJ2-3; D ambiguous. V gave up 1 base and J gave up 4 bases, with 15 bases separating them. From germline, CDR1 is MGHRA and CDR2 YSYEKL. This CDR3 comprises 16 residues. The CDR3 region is CASSQVNMGFSDTQYF. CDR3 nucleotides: TGCGCCAGCAGCCAAGTAAATATGGGCTTCTCAGATACGCAGTATTTT.

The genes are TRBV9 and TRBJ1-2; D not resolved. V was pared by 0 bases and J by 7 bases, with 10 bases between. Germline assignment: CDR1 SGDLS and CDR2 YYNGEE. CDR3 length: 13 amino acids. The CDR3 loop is CASSVGGYSGYTF. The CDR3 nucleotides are TGTGCCAGCAGCGTAGGAGGGTATAGTGGCTACACCTTC.

The CDR3 nucleotides read TGTGCCAGCAGGAAAGGGGGTGACAGGATCGTCGCTGAAGCTTTCTTT. Its translation: CASRKGGDRIVAEAFF. The V and J genes are TRBV28 and TRBJ1-1, with D maybe TRBD1 (6 bases). The ends were cut back, 6 bases at V and 6 bases at J, with 23 bases in the middle. Germline V gene data show CDR1 as MDHEN and CDR2 as SYDVKM. The CDR3 is 16 residues long. The variable domain in full, with the rest retrieved from reference TRBV28 and TRBJ1-1, is DVKVTQSSRYLVKRTGEKVFLECVQDMDHENMFWYRQDPGLGLRLIYFSYDVKMKEKGDIPEGYSVSREKKERFSLILESASTNQTSMYLCASRKGGDRIVAEAFFGQGTRLTVV.

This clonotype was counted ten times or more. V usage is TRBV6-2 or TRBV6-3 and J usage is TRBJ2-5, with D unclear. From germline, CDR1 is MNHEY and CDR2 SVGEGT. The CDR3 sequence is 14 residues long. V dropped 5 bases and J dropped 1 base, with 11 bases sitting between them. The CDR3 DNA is TGTGCCAGCAGTGGGAACGACGCCCAAGAGACCCAGTACTTC. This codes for CASSGNDAQETQYF.

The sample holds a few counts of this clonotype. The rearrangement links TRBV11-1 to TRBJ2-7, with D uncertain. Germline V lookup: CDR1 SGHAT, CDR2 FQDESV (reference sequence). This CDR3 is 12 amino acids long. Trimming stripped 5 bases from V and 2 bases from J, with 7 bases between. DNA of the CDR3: TGTGCCAGCAGCACGCCGCCCTACGAGCAGTACTTC. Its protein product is CASSTPPYEQYF.

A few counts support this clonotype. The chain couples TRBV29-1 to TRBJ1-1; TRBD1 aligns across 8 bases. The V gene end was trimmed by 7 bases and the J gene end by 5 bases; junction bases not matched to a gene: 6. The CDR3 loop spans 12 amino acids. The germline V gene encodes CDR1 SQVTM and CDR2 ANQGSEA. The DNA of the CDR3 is TGCAGCGCCCCGACAGGGGTGACTGAAGCTTTCTTT. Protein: CSAPTGVTEAFF. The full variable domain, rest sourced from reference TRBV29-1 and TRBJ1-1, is SAVISQKPSRDICQRGTSLTIQCQVDSQVTMMFWYRQQPGQSLTLIATANQGSEATYESGFVIDKFPISRPNLTFSTLTVSNMSPEDSSIYLCSAPTGVTEAFFGQGTRLTVV.

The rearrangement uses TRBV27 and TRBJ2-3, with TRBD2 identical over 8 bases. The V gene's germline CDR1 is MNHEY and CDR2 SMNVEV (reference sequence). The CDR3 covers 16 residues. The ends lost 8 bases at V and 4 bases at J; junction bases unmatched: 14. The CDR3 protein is CASLEARGGPPDTQYF. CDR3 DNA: TGTGCCAGCCTCGAAGCACGGGGGGGGCCCCCAGATACGCAGTATTTT.